These 23 T cell receptor beta chains were sequenced from one sample in a study of patients and donors after allogeneic stem cell transplantation. TCRdb called the RT-PCR reads again in MiXCR, with one record for every CDR3 protein. The sample yields over 200,000 distinct CDR3 sequences, less than 50% seen once. The sequencing input was blood, either unsorted or a sorted T cell fraction (not recorded which). The receptors were sampled from a human donor who was either an allogeneic HSCT recipient or a stem cell or donor lymphocyte infusion donor (not recorded which). It is not recorded whose cells these are; they may come from a transplant donor.

V gene TRBV12-3 or TRBV12-4 combines with J gene TRBJ1-6, with D tentatively TRBD1 (5 bases). The V and J ends lost 10 bases and 0 bases respectively, with 16 bases between them. This CDR3 has 16 amino acids. The CDR3 DNA reads TGTGCCACCCTTCGATGGGGGAGCTCCTATAATTCACCCCTCCACTTT. This codes for CATLRWGSSYNSPLHF.

The CDR3 bases are TGCGCCAGCAGCCAGGGACTAGCGGGTGCAGATACGCAGTATTTT. Translated: CASSQGLAGADTQYF. V is TRBV5-1 and J is TRBJ2-3; 12 bases are shared with TRBD2. This CDR3 spans 15 amino acids. V dropped 4 bases and J dropped 4; count of bases not matched to a gene: 4. Per germline, CDR1 SGHRS and CDR2 YFSETQ.

In its sample, this clonotype was seen a few times. This chain connects TRBV5-1 to TRBJ2-1; TRBD2 matches 7 bases. Germline V gene data show CDR1 as SGHRS and CDR2 as YFSETQ. The CDR3 consists of 14 residues. The junction had 5 bases not matched to a gene; V was cut back by 4 bases and J by 4 bases. The CDR3 DNA sequence: TGCGCCAGCAGCCCGGGACTACCATACAATGAGCAGTTCTTC. Protein: CASSPGLPYNEQFF.

V gene TRBV5-5 combines with J gene TRBJ1-5, with no clear D. Looked up from germline, CDR1 is SGHKS and CDR2 is YYEKEE (reference sequence). The CDR3 totals 15 residues. Trimming shortened V by 0 bases and J by 0 bases, and 7 bases separated the two germline ends. Here the CDR3 reads CASSLVTGSNQPQHF. The CDR3 DNA follows: TGTGCCAGCAGCTTGGTGACGGGTAGCAATCAGCCCCAGCATTTT.

This clonotype occurred a few times. The CDR3 spells CASSSGSYEQYF. In DNA, the CDR3 is TGTGCCAGCAGCTCGGGGTCCTACGAGCAGTACTTC. The chain has TRBV12-3 or TRBV12-4 and TRBJ2-7; D may be TRBD2 (5 bases). The CDR3 has 12 residues. The ends were cut back, 6 bases at V and 1 base at J, with 7 bases in the middle.

The rearrangement links TRBV12-3 or TRBV12-4 to TRBJ1-2; D is ambiguous. This CDR3 region has 12 residues. V lost 2 bases to trimming and J lost 7 bases, with 8 bases between them. The CDR3 reads CASSLRGSGYTF. The CDR3 nucleotides are TGTGCCAGCAGTTTAAGAGGATCTGGCTACACCTTC.

This rearrangement joins TRBV4-1 to TRBJ1-2; D uncertain. V dropped 1 base and J dropped 4 bases, with 16 bases sitting between them. The CDR3 sequence is 16 residues long. The germline V gene has CDR1 MGHRA and CDR2 YSYEKL. The chain's CDR3 is CASSQVSEGRGYGYTF. The CDR3 region has the DNA TGCGCCAGCAGCCAAGTCTCGGAGGGCCGCGGCTATGGCTACACCTTC.

The gene calls are TRBV20-1 and TRBJ1-1, with D unresolved. The CDR3 has 12 residues. The V gene lost 0 bases and the J gene lost 5 bases, with 7 bases spanning the gap. The germline V gene has CDR1 DFQATT and CDR2 SNEGSKA (reference sequence). Here the CDR3 DNA reads TGCAGTGCTAGAGAGGAGTGGACTGAAGCTTTCTTT. Residues: CSAREEWTEAFF.

V is TRBV30 and J is TRBJ2-7; 8 positions agree with TRBD1. Germline CDR1 GTSNPN, CDR2 SVGIG (reference sequence). J lost 5 bases, V lost 5 bases, and 8 bases had no gene match. This CDR3 has 13 residues. In DNA form, the CDR3 reads TGTGCCTGGGACAGGGGATTCGGTAACGAGCAGTACTTC. It specifies CAWDRGFGNEQYF.

The gene calls are TRBV11-3 and TRBJ2-3, with D perhaps being TRBD1 or TRBD2 (5 bases each). Germline V gene data show CDR1 as SGHNT and CDR2 as YENEEA. V gave up 1 base and J gave up 2 bases, with 10 bases separating them. The CDR3 runs 15 residues. The CDR3 loop is CASSLGVGTTDTQYF. The DNA of the CDR3 is TGTGCCAGCAGCTTAGGAGTGGGGACCACAGATACGCAGTATTTT.

V and J are TRBV2 and TRBJ1-1, with D unresolved. The germline V gene encodes CDR1 SNHLY and CDR2 FYNNEI. The CDR3 is 12 residues long. Trimming stripped 11 bases from V and 0 bases from J, with 10 bases between. CDR3 sequence (DNA): TGTGCCGAAAGACGGATGAACACTGAAGCTTTCTTT. This gives the protein CAERRMNTEAFF.

The chain employs TRBV20-1 and TRBJ2-3, with unresolved D. The V gene lost 3 bases and the J gene lost 4 bases, with 8 bases spanning the gap. Germline V gene lookup returns CDR1 DFQATT and CDR2 SNEGSKA (reference sequence). The CDR3 covers 12 residues. The CDR3 DNA sequence: TGCAGTGCTAGGGTTTCCGCAGATACGCAGTATTTT. Protein product: CSARVSADTQYF.

V and J are TRBV4-3 and TRBJ1-1; D unclear. This CDR3 spans 15 amino acids. The V end was cut by 0 bases, the J end by 4 bases, with 12 bases between. Germline assignment: CDR1 LGHNA and CDR2 YSLEER. As DNA, the CDR3 is TGCGCCAGCAGCCAAGATCCTCGGGTCGGCACTGAAGCTTTCTTT. Translating gives CASSQDPRVGTEAFF.

This clonotype has only a few counts. The chain combines TRBV29-1 with TRBJ1-1; no firm D call. The CDR3 is 13 residues long. Germline V gene sequence: CDR1 SQVTM, CDR2 ANQGSEA. CDR3 amino acids: CLGKVTLNTEAFF. CDR3 nucleotides: TGCCTGGGAAAGGTCACATTGAACACTGAAGCTTTCTTT.

The chain has TRBV4-1 and TRBJ1-5, with TRBD1 as a possible D gene (6 bases). The CDR3 totals 16 residues. Germline V gene sequence: CDR1 MGHRA, CDR2 YSYEKL. Deletions cut 5 bases from V and 3 bases from J, with 17 bases between. DNA for the CDR3: TGCGCCAGCAGCAAAGGGGGGGGCAGGGACAATCAGCCCCAGCATTTT. Translating gives CASSKGGGRDNQPQHF.

This clonotype was seen only a few times. The chain links TRBV27 to TRBJ1-2; unclear D gene. V gave up 7 bases and J gave up 4 bases, with 7 bases separating them. Germline V lookup: CDR1 MNHEY, CDR2 SMNVEV (reference sequence). This CDR3 has 11 residues. The CDR3 DNA reads as TGTGCCAGCACCGGTGGCTATGGCTACACCTTC. Translating gives CASTGGYGYTF.

This clonotype turned up a few times. The J gene is TRBJ1-1, the V gene TRBV10-3; weak D call: TRBD1 (5 bases). Deletions cut 6 bases from V and 4 bases from J, with 18 bases between. The V gene's germline CDR1 is ENHRY and CDR2 SYGVKD. This CDR3 comprises 15 residues. This chain's CDR3 is CAIRGPRGEGTEAFF. DNA for the CDR3: TGTGCCATCAGGGGGCCACGGGGGGAAGGCACTGAAGCTTTCTTT.

The chain joins TRBV11-2 to TRBJ1-2; 7 nucleotides match TRBD1. Germline V gene data show CDR1 as SGHAT and CDR2 as FQNNGV. The CDR3 covers 16 residues. With V trimmed by 5 bases and J by 2 bases, 11 bases remained unmatched. In nucleotides, the CDR3 is TGTGCCAGCAGCACCTCCTCGGACAGGAGAAACTATGGCTACACCTTC. Encoded protein: CASSTSSDRRNYGYTF.

This sequence joins TRBV5-1 and TRBJ1-6; the D gene is possibly TRBD1 (5 bases). The germline V gene has CDR1 SGHRS and CDR2 YFSETQ. The CDR3 is made up of 15 amino acids. Trimming took off 0 bases at V and 7 bases at J, with 11 bases between the two ends. In DNA, the CDR3 is TGCGCCAGCAGCTTGGTGGGACTGGGAAATTCACCCCTCCACTTT. Protein product: CASSLVGLGNSPLHF.

This clonotype was detected a few times. V and J are TRBV20-1 and TRBJ1-2; D remains ambiguous. The CDR3 has 12 amino acids. CDR1 and CDR2 (germline): DFQATT, SNEGSKA (reference sequence). V was cut by 3 bases and J by 4 bases, with 9 bases left in between. CDR3 bases: TGCAGTGCTAGTGTGGCGGTCTATGGCTACACCTTC. Translation: CSASVAVYGYTF.

This rearrangement joins TRBV9 to TRBJ1-1, with D perhaps TRBD1 (5 bases). V gave up 0 bases and J gave up 1 base, with 10 bases separating them. This CDR3 contains 15 residues. CDR1 is SGDLS, CDR2 YYNGEE, per germline. The CDR3, as DNA: TGTGCCAGCAGCGTAGGGCCAGGGAGGAACACTGAAGCTTTCTTT. Amino acids: CASSVGPGRNTEAFF.

This chain's CDR3 is CASSLVESYEQYF. In DNA form, the CDR3 reads TGCGCCAGCAGCTTGGTGGAATCCTACGAGCAGTACTTC. This chain uses TRBV5-1 with TRBJ2-7, with unresolved D. The CDR3 loop spans 13 amino acids. V lost 0 bases, J lost 1 base, and 5 bases lay in between. Per the germline V gene, CDR1 is SGHRS and CDR2 is YFSETQ.

This clonotype was recorded a few times. The V and J genes are TRBV24-1 and TRBJ1-4, with a possible D match to TRBD1 (6 bases). The CDR3 length is 14 residues. CDR1 is KGHDR, CDR2 SFDVKD, per germline. Trimming cost V 2 bases and J 4 bases, with 7 bases left between them. CDR3 sequence: CATSDSDSNEKLFF. CDR3 DNA sequence: TGTGCCACCAGTGATTCGGACAGTAATGAAAAACTGTTTTTT.